One sample yielded the 12 T cell receptor beta chains listed below, sequenced in a study of siplizumab effects on memory and regulatory T cells. Sequencing used immunoSEQ multiplex PCR; TCRdb keeps in-frame clones, though not all of them. Of roughly 70,000 clones detected, 93% appear once; the ten largest clones hold roughly 4.7%. The sequenced sample was CD8+ T cells sorted from blood. These receptors came from a human donor in good health.

V usage is TRBV19 and J usage is TRBJ1-3, with D perhaps matching TRBD1 (5 bases). The CDR3 loop spans 13 amino acids. Between the trimmed V and J ends, which lost 6 bases and 4 bases, there was a span of 10 bases. Germline loops: CDR1 LNHDA, CDR2 SQIVND (reference sequence). The CDR3, as DNA: TGTGCCAGTAGCCCGGACATAGGAAACACCATATATTTT. Amino acid sequence: CASSPDIGNTIYF.

The chain carries TRBV21-1 and TRBJ2-3. TRBV21-1 is a pseudogene. The CDR3 totals 16 residues. This CDR3 reads CASSNSGAWSADTQYF. The CDR3 bases are TGTGCCAGCAGCAATTCGGGGGCTTGGAGCGCAGATACGCAGTATTTT.

The CDR3 sequence: CASSVTVVYGYTF. Here the CDR3 DNA reads TGTGCCAGCAGCGTGACAGTAGTCTATGGCTACACCTTC. The rearrangement uses TRBV2 and TRBJ1-2; perhaps TRBD1 as D (5 bases). The CDR3 loop spans 13 amino acids. Deletions cut 6 bases from V and 4 bases from J, with 12 bases between. The germline V gene has CDR1 SNHLY and CDR2 FYNNEI.

The chain has TRBV6-4 and TRBJ2-1; TRBD2 aligns across 8 bases. With V trimmed by 2 bases and J by 8 bases, 8 bases remained unmatched. The germline V gene encodes CDR1 MRHNA and CDR2 SNTAGT. This CDR3 has 15 amino acids. The CDR3 DNA reads as TGTGCCAGCAGTGACGGTCGGGGGGGCCCCGATGAGCAGTTCTTC. Translation gives CASSDGRGGPDEQFF.

The chain uses TRBV25-1 and TRBJ1-1, with D perhaps matching TRBD1 (6 bases). Germline CDR1 MGHDK, CDR2 SYGVNS. This CDR3 is 16 amino acids long. With 3 bases removed from V and 0 bases from J, the gap between germline ends came to 14 bases. CDR3: CASSDGDYRVNTEAFF. The CDR3 bases are TGTGCCAGCAGTGATGGGGATTACAGGGTGAACACTGAAGCTTTCTTT.

The chain couples TRBV11-2 to TRBJ2-7, with D unresolved. This CDR3 is 15 amino acids long. Germline CDR1 SGHAT, CDR2 FQNNGV. Trimming stripped 1 base from V and 3 bases from J, with 13 bases between. The CDR3 protein is CASSLGVGPLYEQYF. CDR3 DNA sequence: TGTGCCAGCAGCTTAGGAGTAGGGCCTCTCTACGAGCAGTACTTC.

The chain couples TRBV7-9 to TRBJ2-7; D possibly corresponds to TRBD2 (5 bases). The CDR3 is 14 residues long. From germline, CDR1 is SEHNR and CDR2 FQNEAQ (reference sequence). V dropped 5 bases and J dropped 1 base, with 12 bases sitting between them. The CDR3 is CASSLDWRSYEQYF. CDR3 nucleotide sequence: TGTGCCAGCAGCCTGGATTGGAGGTCCTACGAGCAGTACTTC.

The sample holds one count of this clone. The J gene is TRBJ2-3, the V gene TRBV5-6; 13 bases map to TRBD2. This CDR3 is 19 amino acids long. The germline V gene encodes CDR1 SGHDT and CDR2 YYEEEE. Trimming at V came to 1 base and at J to 3 bases, leaving 11 bases not matched to a gene. The CDR3 sequence: CASSLTYGTSGEVTDTQYF. The CDR3 DNA reads as TGTGCCAGCAGCTTGACCTACGGGACTAGCGGGGAGGTTACAGATACGCAGTATTTT.

The chain links TRBV29-1 to TRBJ1-1; D perhaps matches TRBD1 (5 bases). Germline values: CDR1 SQVTM, CDR2 ANQGSEA. The CDR3 extends over 12 amino acids. CDR3 sequence reads: CSPRTGNTEAFF. In DNA form, the CDR3 reads TGCTCGCCCAGAACAGGGAACACTGAAGCTTTCTTT. The variable domain in full, with the rest retrieved from reference TRBV29-1 and TRBJ1-1, is SAVISQKPSRDICQRGTSLTIQCQVDSQVTMMFWYRQQPGQSLTLIATANQGSEATYESGFVIDKFPISRPNLTFSTLTVSNMSPEDSSIYLCSPRTGNTEAFFGQGTRLTVV.

This chain uses TRBV7-9 with TRBJ2-7; TRBD1 or TRBD2 may be the D gene (5 bases each). Germline loops: CDR1 SEHNR, CDR2 FQNEAQ (reference sequence). V lost 3 bases and J 0 bases, leaving 6 bases between the germline ends. The CDR3 is 13 amino acids. This chain's CDR3 is CASSLRGSYEQYF. The CDR3 DNA reads as TGTGCCAGCAGCTTGAGGGGCTCCTACGAGCAGTACTTC. The variable domain in full, completed from reference TRBV7-9 and TRBJ2-7, reads DTGVSQNPRHKITKRGQNVTFRCDPISEHNRLYWYRQTLGQGPEFLTYFQNEAQLEKSRLLSDRFSAERPKGSFSTLEIQRTEQGDSAMYLCASSLRGSYEQYFGPGTRLTVT.

V usage is TRBV27 and J usage is TRBJ2-5, with D perhaps TRBD1 (5 bases). The end of the DNA fits TRBJ2-7 better, so the J call may be wrong. Looked up from germline, CDR1 is MNHEY and CDR2 is SMNVEV (reference sequence). This CDR3 is 13 amino acids long. CDR3 in amino acids: CASSTGQIYEQYF. The CDR3 nucleotides are TGTGCCAGCAGTACCGGACAAATCTACGAGCAGTACTTC.

The rearrangement uses TRBV19 and TRBJ2-3, with 8 bases identical to TRBD2. This CDR3 is 17 amino acids long. Germline V lookup: CDR1 LNHDA, CDR2 SQIVND (reference sequence). With V trimmed by 5 bases and J by 3 bases, 13 bases remained unmatched. CDR3 DNA sequence: TGTGCCAGTAGTCTTGGAAGACTAGCGTTTGGAACAGATACGCAGTATTTT. Its translation: CASSLGRLAFGTDTQYF.